This is a list of T cell receptor beta chains from one sample in a study of blood T cell repertoires in COVID-19. The repertoire was sequenced with immunoSEQ multiplex PCR; TCRdb's copy has only in-frame clones and lacks some. The sample contains approximately 260,000 clones, approximately 90% of which appear only once. The sample was peripheral blood. These receptor sequences come from a woman aged 40 to 50 who had recovered from COVID-19. CDR3s include the opening cysteine and the closing phenylalanine or tryptophan. The D gene is left open where the match is weak. The size of a clone is reported for some rows only, either as once, few or many, or as a class for expanded clones.

D gene	V gene	clone size	J gene	CDR3 DNA	CDR3 protein
-	TRBV7-2	-	TRBJ2-5	TGTGCCAGCAGCTCCCTCCGGGCGGGGAGACAAGAGACCCAGTACTTC	CASSSLRAGRQETQYF
-	TRBV15	-	TRBJ2-3	TGTGCCACCAGCAGAGATTGGGGCGCAGATACGCAGTATTTT	CATSRDWGADTQYF
-	TRBV13	-	TRBJ2-7	TGTGCCAGCAGCACAACCCCTTTCGACGAGCAGTACTTC	CASSTTPFDEQYF
-	TRBV14	few	TRBJ1-2	TGTGCCAGCAGCCAAGATCGGGGGGCAGGCAGACTTTCAAACTATGGCTACACCTTC	CASSQDRGAGRLSNYGYTF
-	TRBV19	-	TRBJ2-1	TGTGCCAGTAATAGGTGGCAGGGGCCAAGGAATGAGCAGTTCTTC	CASNRWQGPRNEQFF
TRBD1	TRBV13	-	TRBJ1-2	TGTGCCAGCAGCTCATACAGGGGGCGCGACTATGGCTACACCTTC	CASSSYRGRDYGYTF
TRBD1	TRBV3-1/TRBV3-2	once	TRBJ2-3	TGTGCCAGCAGCCAAGCCGGGACAGTGAAAGATACGCAGTATTTT	CASSQAGTVKDTQYF
TRBD1	TRBV7-2	-	TRBJ2-1	TGTGCCAGCAGCTTAATACGGGACAGGGGCCACAATGAGCAGTTCTTC	CASSLIRDRGHNEQFF
-	TRBV5-1	-	TRBJ2-4	TGCGCCAGCAGCCCAGGGGACCGGACCAAAAACATTCAGTACTTC	CASSPGDRTKNIQYF
TRBD1	TRBV7-3	-	TRBJ1-2	TGTGCCAGCAGCTTGGGACAGGGGACTGAAAATGGCTACACCTTC	CASSLGQGTENGYTF
-	TRBV19	-	TRBJ2-1	TGTGCCACCCACAGGAGCTCCTACAATGAGCAGTTCTTC	CATHRSSYNEQFF
-	TRBV28	-	TRBJ2-3	TGTGCCAGCAGTGGGCAAGGGAGAGGCGACCGGAATACGCAGTATTTT	CASSGQGRGDRNTQYF
-	TRBV28	once	TRBJ1-1	TGTGCCAGCAGTCCTTCGACAGTGGCGAATGAAGCTTTCTTT	CASSPSTVANEAFF
TRBD2	TRBV2	-	TRBJ2-1	TGTGCCAGCAGCATGTTGGCGGGACTAGCTTCGAATGAGCAGTTCTTC	CASSMLAGLASNEQFF
-	TRBV27	-	TRBJ2-7	TGTGCCAGCCGGAAACTAAGCTCCTACGAGCAGTACTTC	CASRKLSSYEQYF
-	TRBV7-8	-	TRBJ1-3	TGTGCCAGCAGCCACAGTTCCGCCTCTGGAAACACCATATATTTT	CASSHSSASGNTIYF
TRBD1	TRBV3-1/TRBV3-2	-	TRBJ1-5	TGTGCCAGCAGCCCGGACAGGGGGACAGGGCAGCCCCAGCATTTT	CASSPDRGTGQPQHF
TRBD1	TRBV30	-	TRBJ1-3	TGTGCCTGGAGGGGACAGGGGGCGCTCGGAAACACCATATATTTT	CAWRGQGALGNTIYF
TRBD2	TRBV11-3	-	TRBJ2-5	TGTGCCAGCAGCTTGACGGGGACTAGCGGGGGTCGCCTGTACTTC	CASSLTGTSGGRLYF
-	TRBV19	-	TRBJ2-1	TGTGCCACCAAGGAGACGAGAAGCTACAATGAGCAGTTCTTC	CATKETRSYNEQFF
-	TRBV11-2	-	TRBJ2-1	TGTGCCAGCAGCTCGGCAGAGGGATTGGGCTACCTTAATGAGCAGTTCTTC	CASSSAEGLGYLNEQFF
TRBD1	TRBV5-6	-	TRBJ2-3	TGTGCCAGCAGCTCGGGGACAGGGGGTAGCACAGATACGCAGTATTTT	CASSSGTGGSTDTQYF
TRBD2	TRBV24-1	-	TRBJ2-5	TGTGCCACCAGTGCGAGGCTAGCGGGAGAGACCCAGTACTTC	CATSARLAGETQYF